This is a list of T cell receptor beta chains from one sample in a study of T cell changes during pregnancy in multiple sclerosis. The assay was immunoSEQ multiplex PCR, and TCRdb's table has in-frame clones only and misses some. The sample records tens of thousands of clones, approximately 92% being singletons. The material sequenced was peripheral blood, taken in the second trimester of pregnancy. These receptors all stem from a female donor in good health, enrolled as a control in a pregnancy study. The CDR3 runs from the conserved cysteine through the conserved F or W. Each record gives: V gene, J gene, D gene, CDR3 length, clone size, CDR3 DNA, CDR3 protein. A D gene is named only where the DNA matches it firmly. Size tells how often a clone was seen (once, few, many) or the class of an expanded clone, and some rows leave it out.

TRBV6-6	TRBJ2-1	-	14	-	TGTGCCAGCAACTTATTCCTAGGCTCGGATGAGCAGTTCTTC	CASNLFLGSDEQFF
TRBV4-2	TRBJ2-3	-	15	-	TGTGCCAGCAGCCAAGAGACGGGGTACACAGATACGCAGTATTTT	CASSQETGYTDTQYF
TRBV4-3	TRBJ2-5	-	15	once	TGCGCCAGCAGCCAAGAGTGGAGAGTTAAAGAGACCCAGTACTTC	CASSQEWRVKETQYF
TRBV2	TRBJ2-4	-	16	-	TGTGCCAGCAGCGAGCGCGGAGGGTGGGCCAAAAACATTCAGTACTTC	CASSERGGWAKNIQYF
TRBV28	TRBJ1-5	-	12	-	TGTGCCAGCAGTTTATCCCGTCAGCCCCAGCATTTT	CASSLSRQPQHF
TRBV28	TRBJ2-1	-	11	-	TGTGCCAGCAGCCTCCGGAATGAGCAGTTCTTC	CASSLRNEQFF
TRBV10-3	TRBJ2-1	-	16	-	TGTGCCATCAGTGCCCAGGGGGACTTTCCCTACAATGAGCAGTTCTTC	CAISAQGDFPYNEQFF
TRBV4-2	TRBJ2-3	-	16	-	TGTGCCAGCAGCCAAGCTGTGGTCAGGGGCACAGATACGCAGTATTTT	CASSQAVVRGTDTQYF
TRBV5-1	TRBJ2-3	-	17	-	TGCGCCAGCAGCTTGTTGGGTCTAGCCGCTTCTGCAGATACGCAGTATTTT	CASSLLGLAASADTQYF
TRBV9	TRBJ2-5	TRBD2	15	-	TGTGCCAGCAGCGGGTATAGCGGGGAGGCGGAGACCCAGTACTTC	CASSGYSGEAETQYF
TRBV28	TRBJ1-1	TRBD1	16	once	TGTGCCAGCAGTTCAACCGGGACAGGGGGCGGCACTGAAGCTTTCTTT	CASSSTGTGGGTEAFF
TRBV28	TRBJ2-5	-	15	few	TGTGCCAGCAGCCCATCCGGGGGTATTACAGAGACCCAGTACTTC	CASSPSGGITETQYF
TRBV2	TRBJ2-1	-	18	-	TGTGCCAGCAGTGAAGCCTTCGGCGGCCGAAGCTCCTACAATGAGCAGTTCTTC	CASSEAFGGRSSYNEQFF
TRBV6-7	TRBJ1-2	-	14	-	TGTGCCAGCCCGAACACAGGGAACAGTGAAGGCTACACCTTC	CASPNTGNSEGYTF
TRBV27	TRBJ2-7	-	12	-	TGTGCCAGCAGTTTAGTGGGGCGGGAGCAGTACTTC	CASSLVGREQYF
TRBV19	TRBJ2-2	TRBD2	17	-	TGTGCCAGTAGTATTGGGGCTAGCGGGGCTGTCAGCGGGGAGCTGTTTTTT	CASSIGASGAVSGELFF
TRBV18	TRBJ2-3	-	15	once	TGTGCCAGCTCACTTTCGTCCAGGGGCACAGATACGCAGTATTTT	CASSLSSRGTDTQYF
TRBV5-6	TRBJ2-7	TRBD1	15	-	TGTGCCAGCAGCGGGCGGGGGACAGGGGGCAACGAGCAGTACTTC	CASSGRGTGGNEQYF
TRBV28	TRBJ1-5	-	14	-	TGTGCCAGCAGTTTCAGGGGATCTAATCAGCCCCAGCATTTT	CASSFRGSNQPQHF
TRBV7-8	TRBJ2-2	-	11	-	TGTGCCAGCAGTTATCCCGGGGAGCTGTTTTTT	CASSYPGELFF
TRBV5-4	TRBJ2-2	TRBD1	17	-	TGTGCCAGCAGCTTCCCCGGACAGGGGGGGGGTAGAGGGGAGCTGTTTTTT	CASSFPGQGGGRGELFF
TRBV6-1	TRBJ2-5	TRBD2	17	-	TGTGCCAGCAGTGTCTCCGGCCGACTAGCGGGGATGGAGACCCAGTACTTC	CASSVSGRLAGMETQYF
TRBV18	TRBJ2-5	-	13	few	TGTGCCAGCTCACCCGGGACACAAGAGACCCAGTACTTC	CASSPGTQETQYF
TRBV18	TRBJ1-1	-	13	-	TGTGCCAGCTCACCCACTGGGAACACTGAAGCTTTCTTT	CASSPTGNTEAFF
TRBV7-3	TRBJ2-7	-	16	once	TGTGCCAGCAGCTTCCGCCCATCAGGGTATCTCAACGAGCAGTACTTC	CASSFRPSGYLNEQYF
TRBV10-3	TRBJ2-7	TRBD2	14	-	TGTGCCATCAGTGAACTAGCGAGTTTCTACGAGCAGTACTTC	CAISELASFYEQYF
TRBV6-5	TRBJ1-2	TRBD1	14	-	TGTGCCAGCAGTGAAGGACAGGGGGCCTATGGCTACACCTTC	CASSEGQGAYGYTF
TRBV2	TRBJ1-5	-	12	-	TGTGCCAGCCGGGACACCAATCAGCCCCAGCATTTT	CASRDTNQPQHF
TRBV4-2	TRBJ1-2	TRBD1	14	-	TGTGCCAGCAGCCAAGCGCACAGGGGCAATGGCTACACCTTC	CASSQAHRGNGYTF
TRBV20-1	TRBJ2-3	-	11	-	TGCAGTGCTAGAGATCCGGTTACGCAGTATTTT	CSARDPVTQYF
TRBV6-4	TRBJ2-1	-	16	-	TGTGCCAGCAGTGTCCCCGGGGGGCTATCCTACAATGAGCAGTTCTTC	CASSVPGGLSYNEQFF
TRBV2	TRBJ2-7	-	14	-	TGTGCCAGCACCCCGCAGGGGATCGGAAGCGAGCAGTACTTC	CASTPQGIGSEQYF
TRBV30	TRBJ1-1	TRBD1	15	few	TGTGCCTGGAAACACCCGGACAGGGAGATTACTGAAGCTTTCTTT	CAWKHPDREITEAFF